This TCR beta chain was sequenced in a study of blood T cells in healthy people across ages. Overall study: Capturing about one barcoded beta molecule per two T cells was achieved by template switching.

Overall study results and limits: The study found more naive CD4+ cells and higher diversity in long-lived than aged donors. Estimated diversity that came from one million T cells was considered an underestimate.

About this clonotype itself: Its antigen is currently unknown.

Alongside a J-beta primer mix, a sample-barcoded 5' primer served in a second PCR lasting about 7 to 11 cycles. TCRdb itself ran the 5' RACE reads through MiXCR, one entry per CDR3 protein. The repertoire has roughly 1.7 million distinct CDR3 sequences, roughly a third of them found once; the top ten carry around 11%. Germline CDR1 MNHNY, CDR2 SVGAGI (reference sequence). The CDR3 has 13 amino acids. V lost 7 bases and J 9 bases, leaving 16 bases between the germline ends. The TCR originated in a woman younger than 45 in good health. Sequencing used blood. The gene calls are TRBV6-6 and TRBJ2-1; D gene uncertain. CDR3 loop: CASTMLGPGEQFF. Here the CDR3 DNA reads TGTGCCAGCACCATGCTTGGGCCGGGTGAGCAGTTCTTC.